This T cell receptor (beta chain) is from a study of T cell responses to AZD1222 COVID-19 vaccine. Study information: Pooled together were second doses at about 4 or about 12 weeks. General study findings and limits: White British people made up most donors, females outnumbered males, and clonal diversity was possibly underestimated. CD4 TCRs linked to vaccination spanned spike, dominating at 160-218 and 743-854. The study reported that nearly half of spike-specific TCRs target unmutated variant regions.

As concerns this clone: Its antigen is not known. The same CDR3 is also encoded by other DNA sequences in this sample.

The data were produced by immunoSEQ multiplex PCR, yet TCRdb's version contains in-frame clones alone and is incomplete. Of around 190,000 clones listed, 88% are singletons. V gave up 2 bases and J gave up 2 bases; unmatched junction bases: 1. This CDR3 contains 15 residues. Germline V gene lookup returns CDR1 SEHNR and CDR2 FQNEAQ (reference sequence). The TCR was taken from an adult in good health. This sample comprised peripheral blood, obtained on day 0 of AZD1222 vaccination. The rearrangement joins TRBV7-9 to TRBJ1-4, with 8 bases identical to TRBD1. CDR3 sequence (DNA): TGTGCCAGCAGCTTAAGGACAGGGACTAATGAAAAACTGTTTTTT. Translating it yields CASSLRTGTNEKLFF.